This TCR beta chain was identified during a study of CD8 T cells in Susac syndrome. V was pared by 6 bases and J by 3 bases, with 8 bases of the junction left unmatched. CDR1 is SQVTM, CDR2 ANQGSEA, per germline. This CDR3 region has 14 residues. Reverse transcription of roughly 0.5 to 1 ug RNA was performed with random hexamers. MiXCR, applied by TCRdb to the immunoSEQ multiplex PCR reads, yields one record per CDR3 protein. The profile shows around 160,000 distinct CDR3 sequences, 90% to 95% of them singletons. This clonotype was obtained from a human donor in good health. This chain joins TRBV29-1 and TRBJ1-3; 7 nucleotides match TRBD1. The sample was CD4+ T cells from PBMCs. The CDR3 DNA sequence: TGCAGCGTGGCACCCGGACAGGTTGGAAACACCATATATTTT. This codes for CSVAPGQVGNTIYF.